What follows are 9 T cell receptor beta chains derived from one specimen sequenced in a study of OX40 agonist ivuxolimab in advanced cancers. Profiling relied on immunoSEQ multiplex PCR, and the TCRdb table lists in-frame clones only, not all of them. This sample has about 110,000 clones, with about nine tenths found just once. Sequenced here: CD4+ or CD8+ T cells sorted from blood, sampled in a trial of the OX40 agonist ivuxolimab. Receptors were obtained from an adult with an advanced solid tumor such as melanoma, head and neck, liver or kidney cancer.

The rearrangement links TRBV18 to TRBJ2-2; no firm D call. Looked up from germline, CDR1 is KGHSH and CDR2 is LQKENI. The CDR3 length is 13 residues. V lost 3 bases and J lost 6, with 8 bases in between. CDR3 loop: CASSPTGAGELFF. DNA of the CDR3: TGTGCCAGCTCACCTACCGGCGCCGGGGAGCTGTTTTTT.

This chain's CDR3 is CASGTTQETQYF. DNA of the CDR3: TGTGCCAGTGGGACTACCCAAGAGACCCAGTACTTC. V usage is TRBV2 and J usage is TRBJ2-5; 7 bases line up with TRBD2. The CDR3 is 12 residues long. V trimming: 9 bases; J trimming: 1 base; junction bases outside the gene matches: 2. Germline V gene data show CDR1 as SNHLY and CDR2 as FYNNEI.

The V gene is TRBV7-9, the J gene TRBJ2-3, with TRBD2 matching 12 bases. V shed 8 bases and J 2 bases; nucleotides not matched to a gene: 5. Germline loops: CDR1 SEHNR, CDR2 FQNEAQ (reference sequence). This CDR3 has 15 residues. CDR3 DNA sequence: TGTGCCAGCTTGACTAGCGGGGGTCCCACAGATACGCAGTATTTT. Protein sequence: CASLTSGGPTDTQYF.

The rearrangement links TRBV6-5 to TRBJ1-2, with unresolved D. Germline values: CDR1 MNHEY, CDR2 SVGAGI. The CDR3 has 15 amino acids. Trimming took off 8 bases at V and 3 bases at J, with 19 bases between the two ends. CDR3 nucleotide sequence: TGTGCCAGCTCCCCCGGCGGGCTCCTGGACTATGGCTACACCTTC. Translation: CASSPGGLLDYGYTF.

V is TRBV28 and J is TRBJ1-3; no reliable D call. V dropped 6 bases and J dropped 0 bases, with 12 bases sitting between them. The V gene's germline CDR1 is MDHEN and CDR2 SYDVKM. CDR3 length: 15 amino acids. CDR3 in DNA: TGTGCCAGCAGCATATCCCTCGGCTCTGGAAACACCATATATTTT. As protein: CASSISLGSGNTIYF.

This chain connects TRBV9 to TRBJ2-7; 10 nucleotides line up with TRBD2. Per germline, CDR1 SGDLS and CDR2 YYNGEE. CDR3 length: 15 residues. The ends lost 4 bases at V and 5 bases at J; junction bases unmatched: 9. The CDR3 spells CASSSTGLASNEQYF. The CDR3 DNA follows: TGTGCCAGCAGCTCAACGGGACTAGCGAGCAACGAGCAGTACTTC.

The chain uses TRBV19 and TRBJ2-7; 8 bases line up with TRBD1. V lost 6 bases and J lost 1; bases outside the gene matches: 8. The CDR3 covers 15 residues. The germline V gene encodes CDR1 LNHDA and CDR2 SQIVND (reference sequence). The CDR3 coding sequence is TGTGCCAGTAGCCCAAGCTGGACAGGGTCCTACGAGCAGTACTTC. Protein: CASSPSWTGSYEQYF.

This clone appeared once. One end of the junction is discordant with germline, which a read error may explain. V gene TRBV7-9 combines with J gene TRBJ1-3; D unresolved. This CDR3 contains 12 residues. Germline CDR1 is SEHNR and CDR2 is FQNEAQ (reference sequence). The CDR3 DNA reads as TGTGCCAGCAGCCTTTCTGGAAGCACCATATATTTT. Amino acid sequence: CASSLSGSTIYF.

The chain employs TRBV7-2 and TRBJ2-5; perhaps D is TRBD1 or TRBD2 (6 bases each). In germline, CDR1 is SGHTA, CDR2 FQGNSA. This CDR3 is 14 amino acids long. Trimming cost V 5 bases and J 4 bases, with 14 bases left between them. The chain's CDR3 is CASSRGRLAETQYF. The CDR3, as DNA: TGTGCCAGCAGCCGGGGGCGGCTGGCAGAGACCCAGTACTTC.